This is a list of T cell receptor beta chains from one sample in a study of cytomegalovirus exposure and HLA in healthy donors. Assay used: immunoSEQ multiplex PCR; TCRdb lists only in-frame clones, some missing. This sample has some 150,000 clones, with over 65% found just once. The source material was PBMCs. Receptors were obtained from a man aged 40-49 years in good health and CMV-seropositive. Both conserved end residues are part of each CDR3. D genes are given only for firm matches. Clone size, where shown, is once, few, many, or a class for clones that have expanded.

clone size	D gene	J gene	V gene	CDR3 length	CDR3 protein	CDR3 DNA
.	TRBD1	TRBJ2-6	TRBV9	17	CASSGRQGFSGANVLTF	TGTGCCAGCAGCGGGAGACAGGGCTTTTCTGGGGCCAACGTCCTGACTTTC
.	.	TRBJ2-6	TRBV10-1	15	CASSEGGSGANVLTF	TGCGCCAGCAGTGAGGGGGGGTCTGGGGCCAACGTCCTGACTTTC
.	TRBD2	TRBJ2-7	TRBV7-6	14	CASSPGPGGYEQYF	TGTGCCAGCAGCCCCGGCCCGGGGGGGTACGAGCAGTACTTC
.	.	TRBJ2-3	TRBV9	16	CASSVGHRVMTDTQYF	TGTGCCAGCAGCGTAGGACATAGAGTTATGACAGATACGCAGTATTTT
.	.	TRBJ2-7	TRBV11-2	13	CASSFSLFSEQYF	TGTGCCAGCAGCTTTAGTCTGTTTTCCGAGCAGTACTTC
.	TRBD2	TRBJ2-7	TRBV19	14	CASSRLAATYEQYF	TGTGCCAGTAGTAGACTAGCGGCTACCTACGAGCAGTACTTC
.	.	TRBJ2-2	TRBV30	16	CAWRTTGTTNTGELFF	TGTGCCTGGAGGACCACCGGGACAACGAACACCGGGGAGCTGTTTTTT
.	TRBD1	TRBJ1-1	TRBV14	15	CASSQDHRGNTEAFF	TGTGCCAGCAGCCAAGATCACAGGGGGAACACTGAAGCTTTCTTT
few	TRBD1	TRBJ1-1	TRBV30	13	CAWLQGGRTEAFF	TGTGCCTGGTTACAGGGGGGACGGACTGAAGCTTTCTTT
.	TRBD1	TRBJ1-2	TRBV27	17	CASSPYETGLTNYGYTF	TGTGCCAGCAGTCCCTATGAGACAGGGCTTACTAACTATGGCTACACCTTC
.	.	TRBJ2-2	TRBV7-3	15	CASSASTSNTGELFF	TGTGCCAGCAGCGCTTCGACATCGAACACCGGGGAGCTGTTTTTT
.	TRBD2	TRBJ2-5	TRBV4-2	17	CASSPSGLAGGRETQYF	TGTGCCAGCAGCCCCTCGGGACTAGCGGGAGGTCGGGAGACCCAGTACTTC
.	TRBD1	TRBJ1-1	TRBV5-1	15	CASSSHRGRSTEAFF	TGCGCCAGCAGCTCTCACAGGGGTAGGAGCACTGAAGCTTTCTTT
.	.	TRBJ2-1	TRBV7-2	15	CASRLTSYSYNEQFF	TGTGCCAGCAGATTAACTAGTTACTCCTACAATGAGCAGTTCTTC
.	TRBD1	TRBJ2-7	TRBV6-6	15	CASSSDRGHSYEQYF	TGTGCCAGCAGTTCTGACAGGGGGCACTCCTACGAGCAGTACTTC
few	.	TRBJ1-2	TRBV2	13	CASSEDSFYGYTF	TGTGCCAGCAGTGAGGACAGCTTCTATGGCTACACCTTC
.	.	TRBJ1-4	TRBV6-1	14	CASSRSSGNEKLFF	TGTGCCAGCAGTCGGTCGTCAGGGAATGAAAAACTGTTTTTT
.	TRBD1	TRBJ1-3	TRBV5-6	19	CASSWKQGRPFLSGNTIYF	TGTGCCAGCAGCTGGAAACAGGGGAGACCATTCCTTTCTGGAAACACCATATATTTT
.	TRBD2	TRBJ2-1	TRBV5-4	17	CASTPTVTGTSYNEQFF	TGTGCCAGCACCCCTACAGTTACCGGGACTAGTTACAATGAGCAGTTCTTC
.	.	TRBJ2-4	TRBV5-1	15	CASSLVAGVTNIQYF	TGCGCCAGCAGCTTGGTAGCAGGGGTAACAAACATTCAGTACTTC
.	.	TRBJ2-2	TRBV28	13	CASSLLNTGELFF	TGTGCCAGCAGTTTACTGAACACCGGGGAGCTGTTTTTT
few	TRBD2	TRBJ2-3	TRBV19	17	CASSTTLRGGGGDTQYF	TGTGCCAGTAGTACGACTCTCCGGGGGGGAGGAGGAGATACGCAGTATTTT
.	.	TRBJ1-1	TRBV5-1	14	CASSLGGSNTEAFF	TGCGCCAGCAGCTTGGGAGGGTCGAACACTGAAGCTTTCTTT
.	TRBD1	TRBJ1-1	TRBV19	16	CASRSNRDRADTEAFF	TGTGCCAGTAGGTCTAACCGGGACAGGGCGGACACTGAAGCTTTCTTT
.	TRBD1	TRBJ2-7	TRBV7-3	16	CASSPNAGTGTREQYF	TGTGCCAGCAGCCCAAACGCCGGGACAGGGACTCGGGAGCAGTACTTC
.	.	TRBJ2-3	TRBV14	17	CASSQDRPRRGTDTQYF	TGTGCCAGCAGCCAAGATCGGCCGCGACGGGGCACAGATACGCAGTATTTT
.	TRBD1	TRBJ1-5	TRBV6-5	14	CASSGQVANQPQHF	TGTGCCAGCAGTGGACAGGTTGCTAATCAGCCCCAGCATTTT
.	.	TRBJ1-1	TRBV7-2	14	CASSSRGGYTEAFF	TGTGCCAGCAGCTCACGCGGGGGGTACACTGAAGCTTTCTTT
.	.	TRBJ2-7	TRBV27	16	CASSPRSGHPGHEQYF	TGTGCCAGCAGCCCTAGGTCGGGACACCCCGGACACGAGCAGTACTTC
.	TRBD1	TRBJ2-1	TRBV18	18	CASSLVQGALGILREQFF	TGTGCCAGCTCACTGGTACAGGGGGCGCTGGGTATATTGAGGGAGCAGTTCTTC
.	.	TRBJ1-2	TRBV18	16	CASSPQDPDTGYGYTF	TGTGCCAGCTCACCCCAGGACCCGGACACTGGCTATGGCTACACCTTC
.	TRBD1	TRBJ1-2	TRBV4-3	14	CASSQDDRVDGYTF	TGCGCCAGCAGCCAAGACGACAGGGTGGATGGCTACACCTTC
.	TRBD2	TRBJ2-2	TRBV9	17	CASTKGKAGVRTGELFF	TGTGCCAGCACCAAAGGGAAAGCGGGAGTACGAACCGGGGAGCTGTTTTTT
.	.	TRBJ2-5	TRBV6-6	15	CASSYSSLALETQYF	TGTGCCAGCAGTTACTCGAGCCTAGCGTTGGAGACCCAGTACTTC
.	TRBD1	TRBJ2-2	TRBV7-9	15	CASSRWTGTGGELFF	TGTGCCAGCAGCCGATGGACAGGGACGGGCGGGGAGCTGTTTTTT
.	.	TRBJ1-1	TRBV6-1	13	CASSENRDPEAFF	TGTGCCAGCAGTGAAAACAGGGACCCTGAAGCTTTCTTT
.	TRBD1	TRBJ1-4	TRBV4-1	14	CASSLRQGREKLFF	TGCGCCAGCAGCCTTAGACAGGGCCGGGAAAAACTGTTTTTT
.	.	TRBJ1-2	TRBV7-9	12	CASSPSYLGYTF	TGTGCCAGCAGCCCCTCCTACTTAGGCTACACCTTC
.	.	TRBJ2-4	TRBV6-5	14	CASSSVLAKNIQYF	TGTGCCAGCAGTTCCGTACTAGCCAAAAACATTCAGTACTTC
few	.	TRBJ1-1	TRBV5-1	13	CASSFAENTEAFF	TGCGCCAGCAGCTTTGCGGAGAACACTGAAGCTTTCTTT
.	TRBD2	TRBJ2-3	TRBV18	17	CASSPGLLAGGLDTQYF	TGTGCCAGCTCACCAGGCTTGTTAGCGGGAGGGCTAGATACGCAGTATTTT
few	.	TRBJ1-1	TRBV6-5	13	CAILLELNTEAFF	TGTGCCATACTACTAGAGCTGAACACTGAAGCTTTCTTT
.	TRBD2	TRBJ2-3	TRBV27	17	CASSWEGGRPSTDTQYF	TGTGCCAGCAGTTGGGAGGGAGGGAGGCCTAGCACAGATACGCAGTATTTT
.	.	TRBJ2-7	TRBV11-2	11	CASSLGYLKNF	TGTGCCAGCAGCTTAGGCTACTTAAAGAACTTC
.	.	TRBJ1-4	TRBV6-1	15	CASEGGGSGLVELFF	TGTGCCAGTGAGGGGGGAGGGTCGGGGTTGGTGGAACTGTTTTTT
.	.	TRBJ2-1	TRBV5-6	12	CASSSSDNEQFF	TGTGCCAGCAGCTCCAGTGACAATGAGCAGTTCTTC
.	TRBD2	TRBJ2-7	TRBV11-2	16	CASSFPRGVGLYEQYF	TGTGCCAGCAGCTTCCCGCGGGGGGTGGGACTCTACGAGCAGTACTTC
.	.	TRBJ2-1	TRBV5-1	15	CASSSPGLTYNEQFF	TGCGCCAGCAGCTCCCCGGGACTGACCTACAATGAGCAGTTCTTC